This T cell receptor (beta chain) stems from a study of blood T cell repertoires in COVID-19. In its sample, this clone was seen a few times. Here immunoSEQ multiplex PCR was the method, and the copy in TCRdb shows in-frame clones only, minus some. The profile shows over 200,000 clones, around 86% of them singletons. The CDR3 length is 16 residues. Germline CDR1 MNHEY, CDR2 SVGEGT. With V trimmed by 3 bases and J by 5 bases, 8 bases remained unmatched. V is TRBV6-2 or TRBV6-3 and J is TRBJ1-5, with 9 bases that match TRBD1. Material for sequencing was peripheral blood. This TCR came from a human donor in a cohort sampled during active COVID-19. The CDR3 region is CASSYSGQGTHQPQHF. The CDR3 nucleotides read TGTGCCAGCAGTTATTCGGGACAGGGCACGCATCAGCCCCAGCATTTT.